This TCR beta chain came from a study of identical twins. Findings of the study overall: Memory repertoires showed no such pattern, whereas abundant cord blood beta clonotypes carried fewer insertions. Researchers caution that invariant MAIT and iNKT cells could partly confound zero-insertion analyses.

This clonotype was recorded at least ten times. Its antigen is not known. V was shortened by 4 bases and J by 4 bases, with 14 bases between the two germline ends. The CDR3 spans 14 residues. Everyone who donated was a healthy Caucasian. TCRdb itself ran the 5' RACE reads through MiXCR, one entry per CDR3 protein. The table records some 1,700,000 distinct CDR3 sequences, about 32% of them present only once. The receptor was isolated from a newborn girl in good health. This sequence joins TRBV12-3 or TRBV12-4 and TRBJ2-7, with D perhaps TRBD1 (6 bases). Source material: cord blood. CDR3 nucleotide sequence: TGTGCCAGCAGTTATACAGGGTATAGGTACGAGCAGTACTTC. It codes for CASSYTGYRYEQYF.